This TCR beta chain was found in a study of T cell repertoires in cytomegalovirus infection. The wider study: Both a matching HLA type and CMV infection were indicated by public TCR beta signatures.

TCRdb processed the reads anew with MiXCR; each CDR3 protein has one entry. The sample lists around 450,000 distinct CDR3 sequences, roughly 10% seen once, with about 9.4% in the top ten. The germline CDR1 and CDR2 sequences are DFQATT and SNEGSKA (reference sequence). The CDR3 extends over 16 amino acids. V trimming: 6 bases; J trimming: 5 bases; junction bases outside the gene matches: 9. The receptor comes from a human donor in good health (CMV status not recorded). Some clones in this sample may be carry-over from other donors' samples. Sequenced material: PBMCs. This rearrangement joins TRBV20-1 to TRBJ2-5; 16 bases are shared with TRBD2. For the CDR3, the DNA is TGCAGTGCCAGTGGGACTAGCGGGGGGGCAGGGGAGACCCAGTACTTC. It is translated as CSASGTSGGAGETQYF.